This TCR beta chain was obtained from a study of T cell responses to AZD1222 COVID-19 vaccine. Method: immunoSEQ multiplex PCR; TCRdb's copy keeps in-frame clones and lacks some. The table has around 120,000 clones, 90% seen once. Germline loops: CDR1 SGDLS, CDR2 YYNGEE. The CDR3 is made up of 16 amino acids. V dropped 0 bases and J dropped 7; count of bases not matched to a gene: 8. This sequence was found in an adult in good health. The rearrangement uses TRBV9 and TRBJ2-2; 8 nucleotides align to TRBD1. The sample here was peripheral blood, taken on day 0 of AZD1222 vaccination. CDR3 amino acids: CASSVVGDRNLGELFF. For the CDR3, the DNA is TGTGCCAGCAGCGTAGTAGGGGACAGGAACCTCGGGGAGCTGTTTTTT.